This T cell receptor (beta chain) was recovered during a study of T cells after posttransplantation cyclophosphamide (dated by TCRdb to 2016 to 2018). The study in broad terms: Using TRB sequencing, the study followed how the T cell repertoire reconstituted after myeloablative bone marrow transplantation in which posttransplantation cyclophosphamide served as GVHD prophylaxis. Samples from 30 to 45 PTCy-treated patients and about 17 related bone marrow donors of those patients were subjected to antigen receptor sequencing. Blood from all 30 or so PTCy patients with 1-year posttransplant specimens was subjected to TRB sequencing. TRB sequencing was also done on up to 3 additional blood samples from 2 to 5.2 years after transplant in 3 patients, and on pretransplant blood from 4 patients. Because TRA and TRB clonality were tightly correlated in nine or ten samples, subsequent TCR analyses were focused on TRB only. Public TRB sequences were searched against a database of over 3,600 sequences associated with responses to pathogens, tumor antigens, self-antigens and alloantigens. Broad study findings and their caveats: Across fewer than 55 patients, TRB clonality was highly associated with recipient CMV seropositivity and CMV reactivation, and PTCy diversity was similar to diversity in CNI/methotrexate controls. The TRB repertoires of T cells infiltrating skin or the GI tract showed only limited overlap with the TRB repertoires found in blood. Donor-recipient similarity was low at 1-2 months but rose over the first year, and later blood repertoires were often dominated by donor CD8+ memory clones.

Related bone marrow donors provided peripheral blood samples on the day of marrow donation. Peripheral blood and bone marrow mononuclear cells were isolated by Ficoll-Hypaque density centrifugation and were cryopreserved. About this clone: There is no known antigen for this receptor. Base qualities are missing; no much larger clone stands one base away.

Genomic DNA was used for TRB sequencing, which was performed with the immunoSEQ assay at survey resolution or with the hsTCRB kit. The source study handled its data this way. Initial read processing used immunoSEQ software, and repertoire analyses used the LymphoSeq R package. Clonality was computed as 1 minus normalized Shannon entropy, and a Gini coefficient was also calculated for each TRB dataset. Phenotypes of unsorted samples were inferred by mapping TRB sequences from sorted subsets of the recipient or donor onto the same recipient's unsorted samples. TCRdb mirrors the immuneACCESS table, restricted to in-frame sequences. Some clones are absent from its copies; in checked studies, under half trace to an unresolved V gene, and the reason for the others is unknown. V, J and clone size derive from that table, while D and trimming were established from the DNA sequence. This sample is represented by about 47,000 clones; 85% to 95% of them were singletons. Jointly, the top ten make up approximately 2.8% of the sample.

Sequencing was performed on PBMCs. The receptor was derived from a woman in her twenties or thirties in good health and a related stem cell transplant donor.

Here is the DNA: TGTGCCAGCAGTTTACCTTCCCAGGGCACTGAAGCTTTCTTT. The encoded protein is CASSLPSQGTEAFF. The V gene is TRBV28 and the J gene is TRBJ1-1, and the D gene may be TRBD1, 5 bases matching. Looking up the germline V gene yields CDR1 MDHEN and CDR2 SYDVKM. The CDR3 contains 14 residues, cysteine and phenylalanine counted. The entry retains the CDR3 DNA only, 42 bases that are in frame from base 1. V drops 2 bases and J drops 4 bases, leaving 11 bases in between.